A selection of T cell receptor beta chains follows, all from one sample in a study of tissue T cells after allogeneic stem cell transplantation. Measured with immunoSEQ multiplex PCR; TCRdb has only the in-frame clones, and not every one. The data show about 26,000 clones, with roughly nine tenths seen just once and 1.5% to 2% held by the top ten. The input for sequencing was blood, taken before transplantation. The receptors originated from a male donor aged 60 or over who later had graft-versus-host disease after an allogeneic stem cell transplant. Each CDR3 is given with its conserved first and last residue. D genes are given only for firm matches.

CDR3 DNA: TGTGCCAGCACACCGGGACAGGGTACCGGGGAGCTGTTTTTT; CDR3 protein: CASTPGQGTGELFF; D gene: TRBD1; V gene: TRBV19; J gene: TRBJ2-2
CDR3 DNA: TGTGCCAGCAGCTTGTTCTCCCAGGGAGGAGACGAGCAGTACTTC; CDR3 protein: CASSLFSQGGDEQYF; D gene: .; V gene: TRBV5-6; J gene: TRBJ2-7
CDR3 DNA: TGTGCCAGCAGCTCGGACATTCTCCTTTTAGAGCAGTACTTC; CDR3 protein: CASSSDILLLEQYF; D gene: .; V gene: TRBV7-2; J gene: TRBJ2-7
CDR3 DNA: TGTGCCAGCAGAGCGCGGGGCTCCTATAATTCACCCCTCCACTTT; CDR3 protein: CASRARGSYNSPLHF; D gene: .; V gene: TRBV27; J gene: TRBJ1-6
CDR3 DNA: TGTGCCAGCACCCCCCGGGTGGGTAATTCACCCCTCCACTTT; CDR3 protein: CASTPRVGNSPLHF; D gene: .; V gene: TRBV6-5; J gene: TRBJ1-6
CDR3 DNA: TGTGCCACCAGCAGGGAGAGCTCCTACGAGCAGTACTTC; CDR3 protein: CATSRESSYEQYF; D gene: .; V gene: TRBV15; J gene: TRBJ2-7
CDR3 DNA: TGCGCCAGCACCCAGGGGACAGGGAACTACGAGCAGTACTTC; CDR3 protein: CASTQGTGNYEQYF; D gene: TRBD1; V gene: TRBV5-1; J gene: TRBJ2-7
CDR3 DNA: TGTGCCAGCAGTCGAGACAGGGTCGGTGTTTCTGAAGCTTTCTTT; CDR3 protein: CASSRDRVGVSEAFF; D gene: TRBD1; V gene: TRBV6-5; J gene: TRBJ1-1
CDR3 DNA: TGTGCCAGCAGGGGACAGGGAGGCGGCTACACCTTC; CDR3 protein: CASRGQGGGYTF; D gene: TRBD1; V gene: TRBV12-3/TRBV12-4; J gene: TRBJ1-2
CDR3 DNA: TGTGCCAGCAGTCCCGGTAATTCACCCCTCCACTTT; CDR3 protein: CASSPGNSPLHF; D gene: .; V gene: TRBV12-3/TRBV12-4; J gene: TRBJ1-6
CDR3 DNA: TGTGCCAGCACCCGGAGAGGACAGGACTCTGGAAACACCATATATTTT; CDR3 protein: CASTRRGQDSGNTIYF; D gene: TRBD1; V gene: TRBV7-9; J gene: TRBJ1-3